This is a list of T cell receptor beta chains from one sample in a study of blood T cell repertoires in COVID-19. Using immunoSEQ multiplex PCR, the repertoire was profiled, and TCRdb retains in-frame clones only, with some absent. This table holds 99,000 or so clones, more than 85% found once. The sample consisted of peripheral blood. The receptors were sampled from a human donor in a cohort sampled during active COVID-19. Each CDR3 is given with its conserved first and last residue. The order of the fields is CDR3 DNA, CDR3 protein, J gene, D gene, clone size, V gene. The D gene is left open where the match is weak. Part of the rows lack a size; the others show once, few, many or a class for expanded clones.

TGCGCCAGCAGCTTGGGACAGTCCTACAATGAGCAGTTCTTC,CASSLGQSYNEQFF,TRBJ2-1,NA,NA,TRBV5-1
TGTGCCAGCAGTTACACCGACAGGGGTGACGAGCAGTACTTC,CASSYTDRGDEQYF,TRBJ2-7,TRBD1,NA,TRBV6-5
TGTGCCAGTAGTATCAAAACTAGCGGATCCTACGAGCAGTACTTC,CASSIKTSGSYEQYF,TRBJ2-7,TRBD2,NA,TRBV19
TGTGCCAGCAGCTCACCAACAGGGCGGGTCGGCTACACCTTC,CASSSPTGRVGYTF,TRBJ1-2,NA,few,TRBV5-4
TGTGCCAGCCATGGACAGGGGGGGATGAACACTGAAGCTTTCTTT,CASHGQGGMNTEAFF,TRBJ1-1,TRBD1,once,TRBV18
TGTGCCAGCAGTTCAGGGACTAGCGGGAGGGATAATGAGCAGTTCTTC,CASSSGTSGRDNEQFF,TRBJ2-1,TRBD2,few,TRBV28
TGTGCCAGCAGTGAATATGCGATGCTGACGTCAAGGCGGTACCCCGCAAAACTGTTTTTT,CASSEYAMLTSRRYPAKLFF,TRBJ1-4,NA,NA,TRBV6-1
TGTGCCAGCAGCGGTCGGACAGGGCATCATGGCTACACCTTC,CASSGRTGHHGYTF,TRBJ1-2,TRBD1,NA,TRBV13
TGTGCCAGTAGTATAGATCTACTGGGCAGATCCTATGGCTACACCTTC,CASSIDLLGRSYGYTF,TRBJ1-2,NA,NA,TRBV19
TGTGCCAGCAGGAGGTTAGGGCGGAGGGACTACGAGCAGTACTTC,CASRRLGRRDYEQYF,TRBJ2-7,NA,NA,TRBV7-9
TGTGCCAGCAGCCCCGAGCAACTACTAGCGGGACCTAGCACAGATACGCAGTATTTT,CASSPEQLLAGPSTDTQYF,TRBJ2-3,TRBD2,NA,TRBV7-2
TGTGCCAGCAGTGACAGCGAATTGAGCAATCAGCCCCAGCATTTT,CASSDSELSNQPQHF,TRBJ1-5,NA,NA,TRBV2
TGTGCCAGTAGTGCAGGGGACAGCAACACTGAAGCTTTCTTT,CASSAGDSNTEAFF,TRBJ1-1,TRBD1,NA,TRBV19
TGTGCCAGCAGCCAACCCGACAGACGGGGGGGCGACAGATATACGCAGTATTTT,CASSQPDRRGGDRYTQYF,TRBJ2-3,TRBD2,once,TRBV7-8
TGTGCCAGCAGTTACCGAACAGGGGGGCAATCACCCCTCCACTTT,CASSYRTGGQSPLHF,TRBJ1-6,TRBD1,NA,TRBV6-6
TGTGCCAGCAGTGACTCGAGAACCGTCGTCCGACTAGCGGGAGGCCCAGATACGCAGTATTTT,CASSDSRTVVRLAGGPDTQYF,TRBJ2-3,TRBD2,NA,TRBV6-4
TGTGCCAGCAGTTCCGGACTAGCGGGGCTCTACGAGCAGTACTTC,CASSSGLAGLYEQYF,TRBJ2-7,TRBD2,few,TRBV5-4
TGTGCCAGCAGTCCTAGCAGGGCCATACTAGCGGGGGGCCCCTTCAAAGAGACCCAGTACTTC,CASSPSRAILAGGPFKETQYF,TRBJ2-5,TRBD2,once,TRBV6-6
TGTGCCAGTAGTTTCTCGACAGGGGTAGGTTCACCCCTCCACTTT,CASSFSTGVGSPLHF,TRBJ1-6,TRBD1,NA,TRBV19
TGTGCCAGCAGTCTAGGACTAGCGGGCAGCACAGATACGCAGTATTTT,CASSLGLAGSTDTQYF,TRBJ2-3,TRBD2,NA,TRBV6-6
TGCGCCAGCAGCCTTGGACAGGGGGCGGCCTACGAGCAGTACTTC,CASSLGQGAAYEQYF,TRBJ2-7,TRBD1,NA,TRBV4-3
TGTGCCAGCAGGGGGACAGGAGTCCCAGATACGCAGTATTTT,CASRGTGVPDTQYF,TRBJ2-3,TRBD1,once,TRBV25-1
TGTGCCAGCAGCGTGACAGGAGTTTCCTACGAGCAGTACTTC,CASSVTGVSYEQYF,TRBJ2-7,NA,NA,TRBV9
TGCGCCAGCAGCTTGGGTTCCGGCGCAGGGGACACCGGGGAGCTGTTTTTT,CASSLGSGAGDTGELFF,TRBJ2-2,NA,NA,TRBV5-1
TGTGCCAGCAGCTTATCGTTCCCTGCAACTAATGAAAAACTGTTTTTT,CASSLSFPATNEKLFF,TRBJ1-4,NA,NA,TRBV13
TGTGCCTGGAGTGAGACTAGCGGGAGTAGAGAGCAGCAGTACTTC,CAWSETSGSREQQYF,TRBJ2-7,TRBD2,once,TRBV30
TGTGCCAGCAGCGCCCACCTTGAAGGAGAGGGCTACACCTTC,CASSAHLEGEGYTF,TRBJ1-2,NA,NA,TRBV9
TGTGCCAGCAGCTCGATGGGGGGGAACACTGAAGCTTTCTTT,CASSSMGGNTEAFF,TRBJ1-1,NA,NA,TRBV11-2
TGCGCCAGCAGCACCGAAGGACTAGCGGACTCCTACGAGCAGTACTTC,CASSTEGLADSYEQYF,TRBJ2-7,TRBD2,NA,TRBV5-1
TGCGCCAGCAGCTGGACCGGCGGGAGGGCCGGAGATACGCAGTATTTT,CASSWTGGRAGDTQYF,TRBJ2-3,TRBD2,NA,TRBV5-1
TGCGCCAGCAGCCAAGCCCCCGCGGGGGCGTACGAACTAGCCAAAAACATTCAGTACTTC,CASSQAPAGAYELAKNIQYF,TRBJ2-4,NA,NA,TRBV4-3
TGTGCCAGCCACGACAGGACCTCTCTATGGGACGGCTACACCTTC,CASHDRTSLWDGYTF,TRBJ1-2,NA,NA,TRBV19
TGTGCCAGCAACCCGACAGGGGCGAACACTGAAGCTTTCTTT,CASNPTGANTEAFF,TRBJ1-1,TRBD1,NA,TRBV6-6
TGCGCCAGCAGCAGCCGGGGTGCCCCGAACACTGAAGCTTTCTTT,CASSSRGAPNTEAFF,TRBJ1-1,NA,NA,TRBV5-1
TGTGCCAGCAGCTTATCAGGGTTACCCCTCCACTTT,CASSLSGLPLHF,TRBJ1-6,NA,NA,TRBV7-9
TGTGCCAGCAGTGTTACAGGGTTGGGCACTGAAGCTTTCTTT,CASSVTGLGTEAFF,TRBJ1-1,NA,once,TRBV25-1
TGTGCCAGCAGTCCGACTAGAGGACAGGGACTCAGTATGGATACGCAGTATTTT,CASSPTRGQGLSMDTQYF,TRBJ2-3,TRBD1,NA,TRBV27
TGTGCCAGCAGCCCTAGCGGGTTGGGCACAGATACGCAGTATTTT,CASSPSGLGTDTQYF,TRBJ2-3,TRBD2,NA,TRBV7-3
TGTGCCAGTAGCCAGGGGGCACGAGGGTACCAAGAGACCCAGTACTTC,CASSQGARGYQETQYF,TRBJ2-5,TRBD1,few,TRBV19
TGCGCCAGCAGCCAAGAACAGTCATATGAAAAACTGTTTTTT,CASSQEQSYEKLFF,TRBJ1-4,NA,NA,TRBV4-1
TGTGCCAGCAGCCCACGGACAGCCCTGTCCAATGAGCAGTTCTTC,CASSPRTALSNEQFF,TRBJ2-1,NA,NA,TRBV7-9
TGTGCCAGCAGCTCCCAGGCGGGCCACTACTTC,CASSSQAGHYF,TRBJ1-2,NA,NA,TRBV4-2
TGCAGTGCCCCGAGGTGGACTGAAGCTTTCTTT,CSAPRWTEAFF,TRBJ1-1,NA,NA,TRBV20-1
TGTGCCACCAGCGAAAACCTAGCGGGAGGACGGTACAATGAGCAGTTCTTC,CATSENLAGGRYNEQFF,TRBJ2-1,TRBD2,once,TRBV15
TGTGCCAGCAGTCAGTATGGGACTAGTGAGACCCAGTACTTC,CASSQYGTSETQYF,TRBJ2-5,TRBD2,NA,TRBV7-2
TGTGCCACCAGTGGTAACTTTAACTATGACTACACCTTC,CATSGNFNYDYTF,TRBJ1-2,NA,NA,TRBV24-1
TGTGCCAGCAGTGAATGGGATACTAGCTATACCGGGGAGCTGTTTTTT,CASSEWDTSYTGELFF,TRBJ2-2,NA,NA,TRBV25-1
TGTGCCAGTAGTATAGCTACAGGGGGGTATCAGCCCCAGCATTTT,CASSIATGGYQPQHF,TRBJ1-5,TRBD1,NA,TRBV19
TGCAGCGTTGGGACTAGCGGGACCGGGGAGCTGTTTTTT,CSVGTSGTGELFF,TRBJ2-2,TRBD2,NA,TRBV29-1
TGTGCCTGGAGTGTAGGGACAGGGAACGAGCAGTACTTC,CAWSVGTGNEQYF,TRBJ2-7,TRBD1,NA,TRBV30
TGCAGTGCTAGTCAATACCCCCCCGGGGGGCCTTCACCTTTCTACAATGAGCAGTTCTTC,CSASQYPPGGPSPFYNEQFF,TRBJ2-1,NA,NA,TRBV20-1
TGTGCCAGCAGCCAACGAGGGAGCAAAACTAATGAAAAACTGTTTTTT,CASSQRGSKTNEKLFF,TRBJ1-4,NA,NA,TRBV3-1/TRBV3-2
TGTGCCAGCAGCCGAAAGAGGACTAGCGGGAGTGAGGAGACCCAGTACTTC,CASSRKRTSGSEETQYF,TRBJ2-5,TRBD2,NA,TRBV6-2/TRBV6-3
TGTGCCAGCTCAATAGCGGGAGGCTCAGATACGCAGTATTTT,CASSIAGGSDTQYF,TRBJ2-3,TRBD2,once,TRBV18
TGTGCCAGCAGCTTAGGAGCAGGAGGGGAAAAACTGTTTTTT,CASSLGAGGEKLFF,TRBJ1-4,NA,few,TRBV7-9